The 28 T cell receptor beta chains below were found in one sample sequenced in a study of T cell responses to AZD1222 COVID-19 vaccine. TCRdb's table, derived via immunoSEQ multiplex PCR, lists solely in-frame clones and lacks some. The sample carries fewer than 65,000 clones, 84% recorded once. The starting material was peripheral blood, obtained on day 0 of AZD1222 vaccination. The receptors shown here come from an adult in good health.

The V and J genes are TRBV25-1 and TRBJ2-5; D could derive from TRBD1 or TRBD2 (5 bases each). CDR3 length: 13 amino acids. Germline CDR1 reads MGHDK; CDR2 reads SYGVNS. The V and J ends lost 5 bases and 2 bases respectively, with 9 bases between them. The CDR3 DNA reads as TGTGCCAGCAGTATGGGGGTTCAAGAGACCCAGTACTTC. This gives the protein CASSMGVQETQYF.

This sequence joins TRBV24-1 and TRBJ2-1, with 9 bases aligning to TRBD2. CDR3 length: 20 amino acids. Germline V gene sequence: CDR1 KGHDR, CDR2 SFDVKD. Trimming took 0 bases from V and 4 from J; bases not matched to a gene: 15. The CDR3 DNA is TGTGCCACCAGTGATTTGGGAGGGCGCGGGAGGGGAGCGGGTTACAATGAGCAGTTCTTC. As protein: CATSDLGGRGRGAGYNEQFF.

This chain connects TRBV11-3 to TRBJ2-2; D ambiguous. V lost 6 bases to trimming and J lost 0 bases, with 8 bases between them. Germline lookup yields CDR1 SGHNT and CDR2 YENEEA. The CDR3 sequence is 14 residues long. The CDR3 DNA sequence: TGTGCCAGCAGAACAGCAACGAACACCGGGGAGCTGTTTTTT. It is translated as CASRTATNTGELFF.

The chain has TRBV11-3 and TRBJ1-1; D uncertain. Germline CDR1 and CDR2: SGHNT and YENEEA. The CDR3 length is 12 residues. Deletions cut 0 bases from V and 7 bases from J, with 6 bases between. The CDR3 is CASSLDPGEAFF. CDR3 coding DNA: TGTGCCAGCAGCTTAGATCCGGGTGAAGCTTTCTTT.

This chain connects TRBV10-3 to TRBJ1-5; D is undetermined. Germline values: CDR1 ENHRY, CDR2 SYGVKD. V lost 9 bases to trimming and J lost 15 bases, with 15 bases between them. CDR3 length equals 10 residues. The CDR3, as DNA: TGTGCCATATCAAGGTTAAGAGGGCATTTT. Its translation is CAISRLRGHF.

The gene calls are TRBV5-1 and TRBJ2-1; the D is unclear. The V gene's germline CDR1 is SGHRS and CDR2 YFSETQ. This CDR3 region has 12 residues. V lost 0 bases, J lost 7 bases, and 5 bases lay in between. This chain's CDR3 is CASSLGSNEQFF. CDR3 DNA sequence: TGCGCCAGCAGCTTGGGGTCTAATGAGCAGTTCTTC.

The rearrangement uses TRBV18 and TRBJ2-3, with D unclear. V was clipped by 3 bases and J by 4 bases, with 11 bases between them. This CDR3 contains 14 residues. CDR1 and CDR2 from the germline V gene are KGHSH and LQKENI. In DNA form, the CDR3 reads TGTGCCAGCTCACCTAACCAGGCATCAGATACGCAGTATTTT. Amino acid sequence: CASSPNQASDTQYF.

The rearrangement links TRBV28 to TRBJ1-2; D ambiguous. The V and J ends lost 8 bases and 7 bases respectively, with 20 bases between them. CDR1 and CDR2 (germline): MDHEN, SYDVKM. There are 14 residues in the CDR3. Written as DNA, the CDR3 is TGTGCCAGCCCTGCGGCCGCGGTTTTCTGTGGCTACACCTTC. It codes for CASPAAAVFCGYTF.

CDR3: CASTEGDSSYEQYV. DNA of the CDR3: TGCGCCAGCACAGAAGGGGACTCGTCCTACGAGCAGTACGTC. The rearrangement links TRBV5-1 to TRBJ2-7; D is possibly TRBD2 (6 bases). This CDR3 has 14 residues. Germline-derived CDR1 and CDR2 are SGHRS and YFSETQ. Trimming took 6 bases from V and 1 from J, leaving 14 bases between them.

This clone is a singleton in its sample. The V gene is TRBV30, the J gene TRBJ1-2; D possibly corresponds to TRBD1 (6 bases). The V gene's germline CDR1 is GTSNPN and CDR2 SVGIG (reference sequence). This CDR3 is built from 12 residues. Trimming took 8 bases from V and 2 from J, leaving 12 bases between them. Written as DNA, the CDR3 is TGTGCCCGGACAGTCCAAAACTATGGCTACACCTTC. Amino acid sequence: CARTVQNYGYTF.

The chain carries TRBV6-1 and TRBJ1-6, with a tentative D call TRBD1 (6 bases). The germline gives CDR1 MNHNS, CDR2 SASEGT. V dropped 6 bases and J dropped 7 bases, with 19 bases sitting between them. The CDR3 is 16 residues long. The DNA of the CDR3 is TGTGCCAGCAGAGAAAACAGGGAAACGAGAAATTCACCCCTCCACTTT. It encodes CASRENRETRNSPLHF.

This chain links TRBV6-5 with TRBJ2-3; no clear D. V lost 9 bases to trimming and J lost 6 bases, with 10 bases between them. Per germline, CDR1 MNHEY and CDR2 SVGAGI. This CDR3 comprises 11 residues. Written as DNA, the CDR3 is TGTGCCAGTCGATTTACCGATACGCAGTATTTT. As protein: CASRFTDTQYF.

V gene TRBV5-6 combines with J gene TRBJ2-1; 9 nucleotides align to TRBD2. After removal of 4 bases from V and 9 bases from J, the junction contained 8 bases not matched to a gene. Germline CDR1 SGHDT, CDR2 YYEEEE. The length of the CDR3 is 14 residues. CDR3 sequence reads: CASSSLAGVGEQFF. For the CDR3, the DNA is TGTGCCAGCAGCAGTTTAGCGGGAGTCGGTGAGCAGTTCTTC.

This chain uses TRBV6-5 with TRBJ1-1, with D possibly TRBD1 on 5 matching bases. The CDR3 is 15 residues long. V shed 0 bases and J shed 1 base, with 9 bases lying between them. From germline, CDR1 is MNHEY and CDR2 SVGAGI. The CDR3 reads CASSYSVTGNTEAFF. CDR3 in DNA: TGTGCCAGCAGTTACTCAGTTACAGGGAACACTGAAGCTTTCTTT.

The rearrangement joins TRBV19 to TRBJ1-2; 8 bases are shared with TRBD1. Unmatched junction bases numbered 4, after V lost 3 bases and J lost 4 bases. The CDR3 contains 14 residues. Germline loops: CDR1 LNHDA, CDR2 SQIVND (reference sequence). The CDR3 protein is CASSIGTGPYGYTF. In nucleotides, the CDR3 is TGTGCCAGTAGTATTGGGACAGGCCCCTATGGCTACACCTTC.

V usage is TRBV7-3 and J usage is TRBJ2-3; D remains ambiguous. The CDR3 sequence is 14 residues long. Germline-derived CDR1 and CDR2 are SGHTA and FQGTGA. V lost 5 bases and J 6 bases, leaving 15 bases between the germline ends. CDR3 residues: CASSPEVTSDTQYF. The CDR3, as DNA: TGTGCCAGCAGCCCCGAAGTAACGTCTGATACGCAGTATTTT.

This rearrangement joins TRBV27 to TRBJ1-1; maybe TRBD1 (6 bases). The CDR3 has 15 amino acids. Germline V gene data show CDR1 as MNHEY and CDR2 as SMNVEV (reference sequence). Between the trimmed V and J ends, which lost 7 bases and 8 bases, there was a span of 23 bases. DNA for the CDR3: TGTGCCAGCACCTCGGAGGCCAGGGGTCACCTCGAAGCTTTCTTT. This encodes CASTSEARGHLEAFF.

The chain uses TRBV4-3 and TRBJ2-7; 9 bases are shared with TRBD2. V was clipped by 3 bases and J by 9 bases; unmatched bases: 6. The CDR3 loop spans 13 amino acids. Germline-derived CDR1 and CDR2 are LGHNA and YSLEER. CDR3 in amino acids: CASSQRTSEVQYF. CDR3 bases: TGCGCCAGCAGCCAGAGGACTAGCGAGGTGCAGTACTTC.

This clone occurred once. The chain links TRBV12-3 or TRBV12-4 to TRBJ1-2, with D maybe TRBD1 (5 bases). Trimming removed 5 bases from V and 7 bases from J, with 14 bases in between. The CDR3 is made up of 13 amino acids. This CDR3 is CASSGAGVGGYTF. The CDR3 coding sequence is TGTGCCAGCAGTGGCGCGGGGGTGGGTGGCTACACCTTC.

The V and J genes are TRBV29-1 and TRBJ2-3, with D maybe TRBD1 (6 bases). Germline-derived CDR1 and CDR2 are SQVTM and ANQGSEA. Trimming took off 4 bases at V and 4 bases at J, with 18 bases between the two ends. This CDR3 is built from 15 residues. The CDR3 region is CSVAGAGENPDTQYF. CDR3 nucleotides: TGCAGCGTTGCTGGGGCAGGGGAGAATCCAGATACGCAGTATTTT.

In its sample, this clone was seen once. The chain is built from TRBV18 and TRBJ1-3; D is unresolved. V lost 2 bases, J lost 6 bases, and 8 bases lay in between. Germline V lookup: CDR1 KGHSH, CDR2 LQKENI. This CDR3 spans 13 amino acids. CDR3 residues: CASSPSWENTIYF. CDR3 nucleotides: TGTGCCAGCTCACCAAGTTGGGAAAACACCATATATTTT. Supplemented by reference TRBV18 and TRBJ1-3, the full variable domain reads NAGVMQNPRHLVRRRGQEARLRCSPMKGHSHVYWYRQLPEEGLKFMVYLQKENIIDESGMPKERFSAEFPKEGPSILRIQQVVRGDSAAYFCASSPSWENTIYFGEGSWLTVV.

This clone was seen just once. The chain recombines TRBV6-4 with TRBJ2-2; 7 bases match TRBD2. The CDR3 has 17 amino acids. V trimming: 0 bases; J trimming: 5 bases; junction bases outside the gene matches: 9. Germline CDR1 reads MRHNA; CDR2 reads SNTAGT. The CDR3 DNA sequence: TGTGCCAGCAGTGACTCGTGGGCGGGAGCAATGACCGGGGAGCTGTTTTTT. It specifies CASSDSWAGAMTGELFF.

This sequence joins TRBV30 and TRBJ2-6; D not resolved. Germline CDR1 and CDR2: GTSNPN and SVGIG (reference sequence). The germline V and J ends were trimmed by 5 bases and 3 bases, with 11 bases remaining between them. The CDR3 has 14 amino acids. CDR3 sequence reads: CAWGLERGANVLTF. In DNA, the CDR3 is TGTGCCTGGGGGTTAGAACGTGGGGCCAACGTCCTGACTTTC.

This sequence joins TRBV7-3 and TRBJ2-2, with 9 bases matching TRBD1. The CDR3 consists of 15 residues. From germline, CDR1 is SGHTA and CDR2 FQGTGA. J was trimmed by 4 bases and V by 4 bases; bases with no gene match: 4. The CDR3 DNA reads TGTGCCAGCAGCTCCTCGACAGGGGGCACCGGGGAGCTGTTTTTT. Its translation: CASSSSTGGTGELFF.

CDR3 residues: CASSYANGLPKQYF. The CDR3 DNA is TGTGCCAGCAGTTACGCCAATGGACTACCTAAGCAGTACTTC. The chain couples TRBV6-2 or TRBV6-3 to TRBJ2-7; TRBD2 might be the D (6 bases). CDR1 is MNHEY and CDR2 is SVGEGT in the germline V gene. V dropped 2 bases and J dropped 8 bases, with 16 bases sitting between them. The CDR3 totals 14 residues.

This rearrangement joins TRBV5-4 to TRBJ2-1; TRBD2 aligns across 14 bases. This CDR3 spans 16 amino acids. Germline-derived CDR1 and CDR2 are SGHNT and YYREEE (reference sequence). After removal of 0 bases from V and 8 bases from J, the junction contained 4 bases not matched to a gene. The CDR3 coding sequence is TGTGCCAGCAGCTTGGGAGGGACTAGCGGGAGAGATGAGCAGTTCTTC. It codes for CASSLGGTSGRDEQFF.

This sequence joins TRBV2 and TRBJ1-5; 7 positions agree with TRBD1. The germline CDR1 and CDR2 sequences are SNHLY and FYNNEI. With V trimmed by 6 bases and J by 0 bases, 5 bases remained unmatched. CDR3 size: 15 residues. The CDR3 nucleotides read TGTGCCAGCAGGATGACAGGGCTTAGCAATCAGCCCCAGCATTTT. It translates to CASRMTGLSNQPQHF.

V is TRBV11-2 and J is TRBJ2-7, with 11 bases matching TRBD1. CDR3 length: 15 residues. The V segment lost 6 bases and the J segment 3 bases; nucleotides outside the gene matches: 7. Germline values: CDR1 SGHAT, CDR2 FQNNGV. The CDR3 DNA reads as TGTGCCAGCAGACGGACAGGGGGCGAAGGCTACGAGCAGTACTTC. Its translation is CASRRTGGEGYEQYF.